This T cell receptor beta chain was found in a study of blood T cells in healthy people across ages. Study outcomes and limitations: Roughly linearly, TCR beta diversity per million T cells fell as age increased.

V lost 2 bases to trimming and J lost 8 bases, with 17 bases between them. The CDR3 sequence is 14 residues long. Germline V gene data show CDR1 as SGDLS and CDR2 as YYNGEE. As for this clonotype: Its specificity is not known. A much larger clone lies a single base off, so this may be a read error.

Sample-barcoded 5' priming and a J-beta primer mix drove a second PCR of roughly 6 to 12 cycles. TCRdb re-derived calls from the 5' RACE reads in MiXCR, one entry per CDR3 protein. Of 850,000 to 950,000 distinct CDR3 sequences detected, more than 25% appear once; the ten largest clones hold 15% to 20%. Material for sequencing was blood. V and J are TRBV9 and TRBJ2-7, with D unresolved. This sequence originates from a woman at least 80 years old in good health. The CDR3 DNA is TGTGCCAGCAGCGTTACCCTAGACACCGCCCAGCAGTACTTC. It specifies CASSVTLDTAQQYF.